Sequencing of this T cell receptor (beta chain) was carried out in a study of T-cell reconstitution after alpha-beta-depleted transplantation in children. This CDR3 has 14 amino acids. Germline V gene sequence: CDR1 MNHEY, CDR2 SMNVEV (reference sequence). The V gene lost 7 bases and the J gene lost 7 bases, with 17 bases spanning the gap. TCRbeta library construction was performed incorporating unique molecular identifiers. From the PCR reads, TCRdb called clonotypes with MiXCR, one entry per CDR3 protein. The sample records roughly 400,000 distinct CDR3 sequences, roughly 44% being singletons. General study results and limits: Reported findings indicate that, about two months after transplant, alpha-beta T cells came from several hundred expanded clones, which were derived from non-depleted graft cells.

A remark on this clonotype: Its target is not known.

The clonotype was recovered from a girl aged 2-10 years with aplastic anemia, due to receive a stem cell transplant. This chain connects TRBV27 to TRBJ2-1; perhaps D is TRBD1 or TRBD2 (5 bases each). This specimen was PBMCs, taken before TCRalphabeta/CD19-depleted stem cell transplant. The CDR3: CASKTAGTGNEQFF. The CDR3 nucleotides read TGTGCCAGCAAAACAGCAGGGACCGGGAATGAGCAGTTCTTC.